This note documents a single T cell receptor (beta chain) sequence. Antigen specificity is unknown. Produced via immunoSEQ multiplex PCR; TCRdb's table is partial and in-frame only. The data hold fewer than 15,000 clones, with 62% observed a single time. The CDR3 length is 16 residues. With 5 bases clipped from V and 6 bases from J, the junction kept 8 bases outside the gene matches. Germline V gene lookup returns CDR1 SEHNR and CDR2 FQNEAQ (reference sequence). This entry comes from a study of radiation and T cells in renal cell carcinoma. Study-level results: Only small tumor regions of roughly 1 g were sampled. Irradiated tumors had higher TCR clonality than control tumors.

The treatment denotes: treatment-naive control, cytoreductive nephrectomy. Control samples are tumors resected by cytoreductive nephrectomy without prior radiation. The source of this sequence is a man in his fifties or sixties with renal cell carcinoma. Source: tumor tissue, taken from a patient whose treatment was nephrectomy without radiotherapy. The chain has TRBV7-9 and TRBJ2-3; 13 bases line up with TRBD2. The CDR3 reads CASSPRLAGGRDTQYF. CDR3 bases: TGTGCCAGCAGCCCCCGACTAGCGGGGGGAAGGGATACGCAGTATTTT. Full variable domain (remainder filled in from reference TRBV7-9 and TRBJ2-3): DTGVSQNPRHKITKRGQNVTFRCDPISEHNRLYWYRQTLGQGPEFLTYFQNEAQLEKSRLLSDRFSAERPKGSFSTLEIQRTEQGDSAMYLCASSPRLAGGRDTQYFGPGTRLTVL.